The 18 T cell receptor beta chains in this list originate from one sample, sequenced in a study of blood T cell repertoires in COVID-19. Repertoires were generated with immunoSEQ multiplex PCR, while TCRdb's copy carries only in-frame clones and drops some. This sample has under 300,000 clones, with roughly 87% found just once. The sequencing sample was made of PBMCs or T cells enriched from blood (not recorded which). These receptors originate from a woman aged 30 to 39 with acute COVID-19.

The rearrangement uses TRBV28 and TRBJ1-1; D is unresolved. The ends were cut back, 2 bases at V and 4 bases at J, with 8 bases in the middle. CDR1 is MDHEN, CDR2 SYDVKM, per germline. The CDR3 runs to 13 residues. CDR3 residues: CASSLPILTEAFF. The CDR3 coding sequence is TGTGCCAGCAGTTTACCTATACTCACTGAAGCTTTCTTT.

The CDR3 region is CASSVDPNEQYF. CDR3 coding DNA: TGTGCCAGCAGCGTAGACCCTAACGAGCAGTACTTC. The chain uses TRBV9 and TRBJ2-7; D is ambiguous. Germline loops: CDR1 SGDLS, CDR2 YYNGEE. V lost 0 bases, J lost 5 bases, and 6 bases lay in between. This CDR3 is built from 12 residues.

This clone was picked up a small number of times. The chain uses TRBV7-2 and TRBJ1-6, with 8 nucleotides matching TRBD1. Germline CDR1 reads SGHTA; CDR2 reads FQGNSA. The CDR3 runs 15 residues. The ends lost 5 bases at V and 13 bases at J; junction bases unmatched: 13. This CDR3 reads CASSLPGQDMSPLHF. CDR3 coding DNA: TGTGCCAGCAGCCTACCGGGACAGGACATGTCGCCCCTCCACTTT.

The chain joins TRBV7-2 to TRBJ1-3; 7 nucleotides line up with TRBD1. The CDR3 is 15 amino acids. The germline V gene encodes CDR1 SGHTA and CDR2 FQGNSA. V was pared by 3 bases and J by 1 base, with 3 bases of the junction left unmatched. The CDR3 DNA follows: TGTGCCAGCAGCTTTGTACAGGGGTCTGGAAACACCATATATTTT. As protein: CASSFVQGSGNTIYF.

The chain couples TRBV11-2 to TRBJ2-7; 7 nucleotides align to TRBD1. Germline assignment: CDR1 SGHAT and CDR2 FQNNGV. The junction had 4 bases not matched to a gene; V was cut back by 5 bases and J by 0 bases. The CDR3 consists of 14 residues. CDR3 sequence: CASSADRASYEQYF. The CDR3 coding sequence is TGTGCCAGCAGCGCCGACAGGGCCTCCTACGAGCAGTACTTC. The variable domain in full, with the rest retrieved from reference TRBV11-2 and TRBJ2-7, is EAGVAQSPRYKIIEKRQSVAFWCNPISGHATLYWYQQILGQGPKLLIQFQNNGVVDDSQLPKDRFSAERLKGVDSTLKIQPAKLEDSAVYLCASSADRASYEQYFGPGTRLTVT.

The chain combines TRBV3-1 (or the pseudogene TRBV3-2) with TRBJ2-1; 8 positions match TRBD2. The CDR3 has 15 residues. The V gene's germline CDR1 is LGHDT and CDR2 YNNKEL (reference sequence). The ends lost 1 base at V and 4 bases at J; junction bases unmatched: 3. The CDR3 sequence is CASSQVSGSYNEQFF. The CDR3 coding sequence is TGTGCCAGCAGCCAAGTCAGCGGGAGTTACAATGAGCAGTTCTTC.

V gene TRBV3-1 (or the pseudogene TRBV3-2) combines with J gene TRBJ2-3; 9 bases are shared with TRBD2. The J segment lost 5 bases and the V segment lost 2 bases, leaving 11 bases of the junction unmatched. CDR3 length equals 17 residues. Germline V gene lookup returns CDR1 LGHDT and CDR2 YNNKEL (reference sequence). CDR3 sequence: CASSQSGVAGAVDTQYF. The CDR3 bases are TGTGCCAGCAGCCAAAGTGGGGTAGCGGGAGCTGTAGATACGCAGTATTTT.

This rearrangement joins TRBV5-6 to TRBJ2-3, with D unresolved. Germline assignment: CDR1 SGHDT and CDR2 YYEEEE. V lost 0 bases and J 0 bases, leaving 8 bases between the germline ends. The CDR3 spans 15 residues. CDR3 bases: TGTGCCAGCAGCTTGGAAGTCAGAAGCACAGATACGCAGTATTTT. This translates into CASSLEVRSTDTQYF.

V is TRBV5-8 and J is TRBJ2-2, with 15 bases identical to TRBD2. CDR3 size: 18 residues. CDR1 and CDR2 (germline): SGHTS, YDEGEE. Losses at the gene ends were 3 bases for V and 5 bases for J; bases not matched to a gene: 8. The CDR3 is CASSSGLAGGRLTGELFF. In DNA form, the CDR3 reads TGTGCCAGCAGCTCCGGACTAGCGGGGGGGCGGTTGACCGGGGAGCTGTTTTTT.

This CDR3 is CASSPDGGAYEQYF. The DNA for the CDR3 is TGTGCCAGCAGCCCCGACGGAGGCGCCTACGAGCAGTACTTC. J is TRBJ2-7 and V is TRBV6-5; D might be TRBD2 (5 bases). V lost 6 bases, J lost 2 bases, and 14 bases lay in between. The germline V gene encodes CDR1 MNHEY and CDR2 SVGAGI. This CDR3 contains 14 residues.

V usage is TRBV20-1 and J usage is TRBJ2-7; D not resolved. V shed 3 bases and J shed 3 bases, with 9 bases lying between them. Germline CDR1 reads DFQATT; CDR2 reads SNEGSKA (reference sequence). This CDR3 comprises 12 residues. CDR3 region: CSASDAGYEQYF. The CDR3 DNA sequence: TGCAGTGCTAGTGATGCAGGCTACGAGCAGTACTTC.

This clone was recorded once. The rearrangement links TRBV7-8 to TRBJ2-2; D gene uncertain. This CDR3 comprises 16 residues. Trimming left V 4 bases short and J 8 bases short, with 20 bases between. Germline CDR1 is SGHVS and CDR2 is FQNEAQ. CDR3 bases: TGTGCCAGCAGCTCCCACTCCGTCCCGGGTCAGGGGGAGCTGTTTTTT. This codes for CASSSHSVPGQGELFF.

CDR3 amino acids: CASSDSRDTEAFF. CDR3 nucleotides: TGTGCCAGCAGTGACTCGAGGGACACTGAAGCTTTCTTT. V and J are TRBV6-4 and TRBJ1-1; D is uncertain. This CDR3 comprises 13 residues. Germline V CDR1 and CDR2: MRHNA, SNTAGT. V was pared by 0 bases and J by 3 bases, with 5 bases between.

This chain connects TRBV28 to TRBJ1-1; D is unresolved. The CDR3 runs 16 residues. In germline, CDR1 is MDHEN, CDR2 SYDVKM. The ends were cut back, 4 bases at V and 1 base at J, with 16 bases in the middle. CDR3 sequence (DNA): TGTGCCAGCAGTTCCACCCGGGGAGACAAGAACACTGAAGCTTTCTTT. It translates to CASSSTRGDKNTEAFF.

DNA of the CDR3: TGTGCCAGCAGCCCCAATAGCAATCAGCCCCAGCATTTT. It yields the protein CASSPNSNQPQHF. The chain employs TRBV6-5 and TRBJ1-5; D gene uncertain. The CDR3 consists of 13 residues. The germline gives CDR1 MNHEY, CDR2 SVGAGI. V shed 6 bases and J shed 0 bases, with 6 bases lying between them.

This clone was picked up one time. This chain joins TRBV7-3 and TRBJ1-2; D ambiguous. The V end lost 2 bases, the J end lost 6 bases, and 7 bases lay between the germline ends. CDR3 length equals 12 residues. Germline CDR1 and CDR2: SGHTA and FQGTGA. CDR3 DNA: TGTGCCAGCAGCTTATCCGGGAATGGCTACACCTTC. The encoded protein is CASSLSGNGYTF.

The V call is TRBV28, the J call TRBJ2-7; 9 nucleotides align to TRBD2. Germline CDR1 MDHEN, CDR2 SYDVKM. V lost 7 bases to trimming and J lost 0 bases; unmatched junction nucleotides: 7. The CDR3 is made up of 15 amino acids. DNA for the CDR3: TGTGCCAGCACCGCAAGCGGGAGGAACTCCTACGAGCAGTACTTC. It codes for CASTASGRNSYEQYF.

This clone appeared a single time. The CDR3 DNA reads as TGTGCCAGCAGTCTTACAGGGGGCAGTAACTATGGCTACACCTTC. Protein sequence: CASSLTGGSNYGYTF. J is TRBJ1-2 and V is TRBV6-5; 9 positions agree with TRBD1. V lost 5 bases to trimming and J lost 1 base; unmatched junction nucleotides: 5. The CDR3 has 15 amino acids. Germline CDR1 MNHEY, CDR2 SVGAGI.